This is a list of T cell receptor beta chains from one sample in a study of blood T cell repertoires in COVID-19. The assay was immunoSEQ multiplex PCR, and TCRdb's table has in-frame clones only and misses some. The sample consists of 370,000 or so clones, around 87% of them appearing once. The sample taken for sequencing was PBMCs or T cells enriched from blood (not recorded which). These TCRs come from a man in his thirties or forties who had recovered from COVID-19. The CDR3 runs from the conserved cysteine through the conserved F or W. The order of the fields is J gene, clone size, V gene, D gene, CDR3 length, CDR3 DNA, CDR3 protein. D genes are given only for firm matches. Size is omitted from some rows. Given values are once, few, many or a class for expanded clones.

>TRBJ1-5|NA|TRBV6-5|TRBD1|15
TGTGCCAGCAGTATTCTTCCCAGGGGGGAACAGCCCCAGCATTTT
CASSILPRGEQPQHF
>TRBJ2-5|few|TRBV24-1|NA|13
TGTGCCACCAGTGATGGCAGCCAAGAGACCCAGTACTTC
CATSDGSQETQYF
>TRBJ2-1|NA|TRBV11-2|TRBD2|16
TGTGCCAGCAGCTTATCTAGCGGGGCGATCTACAATGAGCAGTTCTTC
CASSLSSGAIYNEQFF
>TRBJ1-1|NA|TRBV18|NA|14
TGTGCCAGCTCATCCTGGACAGAAAACACTGAAGCTTTCTTT
CASSSWTENTEAFF
>TRBJ2-3|NA|TRBV2|TRBD2|14
TGTGCCAGCAGTGGGGTAGCGGGGGGGGATACGCAGTATTTT
CASSGVAGGDTQYF
>TRBJ1-2|NA|TRBV28|TRBD1|13
TGTGCCAGCACCATCCAGGGGGGCTATGGCTACACCTTC
CASTIQGGYGYTF
>TRBJ2-1|NA|TRBV19|NA|12
TGTGCCAGTAGTATAGATCGAGGGTCCCAGTTCTTC
CASSIDRGSQFF
>TRBJ2-7|NA|TRBV19|NA|11
TGTGCCACGACAGCTGGGACAGAGCAGTACTTC
CATTAGTEQYF
>TRBJ2-1|NA|TRBV11-3|NA|14
TGTGCCAGCAGCTTGGGGCGGGGAAACAATGAGCAGTTCTTC
CASSLGRGNNEQFF
>TRBJ1-1|NA|TRBV5-6|NA|13
TGTGCCAGCAGTTTTGGGCCGAACACTGAAGCTTTCTTT
CASSFGPNTEAFF
>TRBJ1-3|NA|TRBV7-2|TRBD1|16
TGTGCCAGCAGCTCACTCAGGGGGTACTCTGGAAACACCATATATTTT
CASSSLRGYSGNTIYF
>TRBJ2-1|NA|TRBV27|NA|14
TGTGCCAGCAGAGCAGGGGCTTACTACAATGAGCAGTTCTTC
CASRAGAYYNEQFF
>TRBJ2-3|NA|TRBV10-1|NA|16
TGCGCCAGCAGTGAGGGTTTGGCGAGGGGCACAGATACGCAGTATTTT
CASSEGLARGTDTQYF
>TRBJ1-2|NA|TRBV7-2|TRBD1|14
TGTGCCAGCAGCATCTCCGGGACAGCCTATGGCTACACCTTC
CASSISGTAYGYTF
>TRBJ1-5|NA|TRBV27|NA|17
TGTGCCAGCAGACCCGGCCAGGGCCTTTATAGCAATCAGCCCCAGCATTTT
CASRPGQGLYSNQPQHF
>TRBJ2-7|NA|TRBV9|TRBD1|12
TGTGCCAGCAGCGTAGGGACAGGGGAGCAGTACTTC
CASSVGTGEQYF
>TRBJ2-1|once|TRBV10-3|NA|16
TGTGCCATCAGTCCGAGACAGTCGGAAGCGTCGAATGAGCAGTTCTTC
CAISPRQSEASNEQFF
>TRBJ1-1|NA|TRBV5-1|NA|16
TGCGCCAGCAGCTTGGAAGGGGTCCGAATGAACACTGAAGCTTTCTTT
CASSLEGVRMNTEAFF
>TRBJ2-4|NA|TRBV12-3/TRBV12-4|NA|13
TGTGCCAGCGGAACAGGGCCCTCAAACATTCAGTACTTC
CASGTGPSNIQYF